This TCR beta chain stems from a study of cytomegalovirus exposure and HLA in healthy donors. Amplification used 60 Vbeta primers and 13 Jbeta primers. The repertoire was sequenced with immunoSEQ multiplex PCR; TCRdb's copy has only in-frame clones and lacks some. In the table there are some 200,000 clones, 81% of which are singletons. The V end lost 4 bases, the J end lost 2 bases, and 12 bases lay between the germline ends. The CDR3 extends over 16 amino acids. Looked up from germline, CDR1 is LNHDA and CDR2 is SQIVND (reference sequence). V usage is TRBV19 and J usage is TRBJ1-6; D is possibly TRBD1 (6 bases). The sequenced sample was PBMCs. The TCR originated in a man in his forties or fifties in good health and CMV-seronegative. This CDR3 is CASSTRGTTYNSPLHF. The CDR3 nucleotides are TGTGCCAGTAGTACCAGAGGGACAACCTATAATTCACCCCTCCACTTT.